The entry that follows covers one T cell receptor beta chain sequence. Its antigen is undetermined. Each of the TCR libraries took 3500 ng of total RNA. TCRdb re-analyzed the 5' RACE reads; it lists each CDR3 protein once, without DNA. The ten most abundant clones cover roughly 1.7% of a sample with some 200,000 distinct CDR3 sequences. This specimen belongs to a study of monozygotic twins with inflammatory bowel disease. Study-level points and caveats: Immunosuppressive treatments differing between patients may have added repertoire variability.

Sequenced input: blood. The receptor's source is a human donor with ulcerative colitis or Crohn's disease, or a healthy co-twin of an affected twin (not recorded which).

The CDR3 sequence: CASSLRKGVAKNIQYF. The V gene is TRBV7-9, the J gene TRBJ2-4. CDR3 size: 16 residues. Germline assignment: CDR1 SEHNR and CDR2 FQNEAQ (reference sequence).